The entry below gives a single TCR beta chain sequence along with its context. Its specificity is unknown. Sequencing used immunoSEQ multiplex PCR; TCRdb keeps in-frame clones, though not all of them. The table shows fewer than 95,000 clones, with approximately 91% occurring only once. This sample is drawn from a study of T cells in localized non-small cell lung cancer. Study-wide results and limits: Uninvolved adjacent lung showed higher T cell clonality than tumor. Increased T cell density in blood showed an association with longer overall survival. Out of the top 100 tumor clones, a median approximately 57 were seen in adjacent lung.

J gave up 1 base and V 10 bases, and 17 bases lay outside the gene matches. Germline-derived CDR1 and CDR2 are LNHDA and SQIVND (reference sequence). There are 18 residues in the CDR3. The receptor comes from a woman aged 40-69 years with stage II squamous cell lung carcinoma. Sequenced here: PBMCs, sampled before any cancer treatment. The rearrangement links TRBV19 to TRBJ2-3, with 10 bases aligning to TRBD1. The CDR3 nucleotides read TGTGCCACCAAGGGGGGGACAGGGGACGGGATGGGCACAGATACGCAGTATTTT. Amino acid sequence: CATKGGTGDGMGTDTQYF.